The 15 T cell receptor beta chains presented below share a single source sample, sequenced in a study of blood T cell repertoires in COVID-19. Data came from immunoSEQ multiplex PCR; TCRdb stores just in-frame clones and leaves some out. The top ten clones hold roughly 4.4% of a sample with about 44,000 clones, approximately 86% of them seen once. Sequenced sample: peripheral blood. The receptor set was obtained from a woman in her seventies with acute or convalescent COVID-19.

This clone was observed a single time. The chain employs TRBV14 and TRBJ1-6; the D gene is possibly TRBD1 (6 bases). CDR1 is SGHDN and CDR2 is FVKESK in the germline V gene. The ends were cut back, 2 bases at V and 6 bases at J, with 11 bases in the middle. The CDR3 contains 15 residues. The DNA for the CDR3 is TGTGCCAGCAGCCAAAGTTCAGGGGCTAATTCACCCCTCCACTTT. This translates into CASSQSSGANSPLHF.

This clone was seen a few times. The V call is TRBV6-1, the J call TRBJ1-1; weak D call: TRBD1 (6 bases). The CDR3 has 14 residues. The V end lost 3 bases, the J end lost 8 bases, and 16 bases lay between the germline ends. Germline assignment: CDR1 MNHNS and CDR2 SASEGT. The DNA for the CDR3 is TGTGCCAGCAGTGAGGGTACAGGGTTTAGGGAAGCTTTCTTT. Translating it yields CASSEGTGFREAFF.

The V gene is TRBV6-2 or TRBV6-3, the J gene TRBJ1-2; D perhaps matches TRBD1 (5 bases). The CDR3 totals 15 residues. V was pared by 5 bases and J by 8 bases, with 21 bases between. The germline V gene has CDR1 MNHEY and CDR2 SVGEGT. The CDR3 nucleotides are TGTGCCAGCAGTGACGGGACTCGGGGGAGGATGGGCTACACCTTC. Translating it yields CASSDGTRGRMGYTF.

The chain couples TRBV10-3 to TRBJ1-2; D perhaps matches TRBD1 (6 bases). V was clipped by 4 bases and J by 3 bases, with 12 bases between them. Germline V gene sequence: CDR1 ENHRY, CDR2 SYGVKD. CDR3 length: 14 residues. CDR3 sequence (DNA): TGTGCCATCAGTGTAATCGGGGGGCACTATGGCTACACCTTC. Its protein product is CAISVIGGHYGYTF.

V and J are TRBV20-1 and TRBJ1-5, with D perhaps matching TRBD1 (5 bases). CDR3 length equals 13 residues. V was trimmed by 5 bases and J by 6 bases, leaving 14 bases between them. The germline V gene has CDR1 DFQATT and CDR2 SNEGSKA (reference sequence). In DNA, the CDR3 is TGCAGTGCTGGTGAAGGGGCGGTTCAGCCCCAGCATTTT. It specifies CSAGEGAVQPQHF.

The chain uses TRBV3-1 (or the pseudogene TRBV3-2) and TRBJ2-7; 9 bases are a match to TRBD1. The germline CDR1 and CDR2 sequences are LGHDT and YNNKEL (reference sequence). V shed 4 bases and J 5 bases; nucleotides not matched to a gene: 6. CDR3 length: 14 residues. CDR3 protein: CASSLGTGLDEQYF. The CDR3 region has the DNA TGTGCCAGCAGCCTCGGGACAGGGTTGGACGAGCAGTACTTC.

This rearrangement joins TRBV19 to TRBJ2-1, with D possibly being TRBD2 (5 bases). The CDR3 totals 16 residues. Trimming pared 1 base from V and 3 bases from J, leaving 13 bases between. Germline-derived CDR1 and CDR2 are LNHDA and SQIVND (reference sequence). The CDR3 DNA reads as TGTGCCAGTAGTATAGTTGCTAGCCAAGTCTACAATGAGCAGTTCTTC. It specifies CASSIVASQVYNEQFF.

The rearrangement uses TRBV6-5 and TRBJ2-7; TRBD2 agrees at 9 bases. The CDR3 is 13 amino acids. Germline CDR1 and CDR2: MNHEY and SVGAGI. J was trimmed by 1 base and V by 7 bases; bases with no gene match: 2. The CDR3 bases are TGTGCCAGCATTAGCGGGAGTTCCTACGAGCAGTACTTC. Amino acid sequence: CASISGSSYEQYF.

This clone was picked up a small number of times. This chain uses TRBV2 with TRBJ1-6; D perhaps matches TRBD1 (5 bases). Per germline, CDR1 SNHLY and CDR2 FYNNEI. The CDR3 covers 13 residues. Trimming removed 7 bases from V and 5 bases from J, with 9 bases in between. CDR3 residues: CASIQAHNSPLHF. The CDR3 nucleotides are TGTGCCAGCATACAGGCTCATAATTCACCCCTCCACTTT.

The chain couples TRBV19 to TRBJ2-5; D is possibly TRBD1 (6 bases). Germline loops: CDR1 LNHDA, CDR2 SQIVND (reference sequence). Trimming shortened V by 0 bases and J by 2 bases, and 10 bases separated the two germline ends. The CDR3 has 15 amino acids. CDR3 sequence: CASSIDSGDQETQYF. CDR3 bases: TGTGCCAGTAGTATAGACTCAGGGGATCAAGAGACCCAGTACTTC.

The V gene is TRBV19, the J gene TRBJ2-6; no clear D gene. The V end lost 5 bases, the J end lost 0 bases, and 5 bases lay between the germline ends. The V gene's germline CDR1 is LNHDA and CDR2 SQIVND (reference sequence). The CDR3 length is 14 residues. The chain's CDR3 is CASSLSSGANVLTF. CDR3 nucleotides: TGTGCCAGTAGTTTATCCTCTGGGGCCAACGTCCTGACTTTC.

The CDR3 DNA is TGTGCCAGCAGGATCGACAGGGGATATCAGCCCCAGCATTTT. Translated, it gives CASRIDRGYQPQHF. The chain combines TRBV2 with TRBJ1-5; 8 positions agree with TRBD1. The CDR3 extends over 14 amino acids. Germline values: CDR1 SNHLY, CDR2 FYNNEI. After removal of 6 bases from V and 5 bases from J, the junction contained 6 bases not matched to a gene.

The chain combines TRBV19 with TRBJ1-1, with TRBD1 matching 8 bases. This CDR3 spans 15 amino acids. The trim removed 5 bases at V and 1 base at J, leaving 6 bases unmatched. Germline V gene sequence: CDR1 LNHDA, CDR2 SQIVND (reference sequence). In DNA, the CDR3 is TGTGCCAGTAGTTCAACAGGGGGTAGGAACACTGAAGCTTTCTTT. Translating it yields CASSSTGGRNTEAFF.

Only a few counts were recorded for this clone. The chain carries TRBV6-5 and TRBJ2-7; D may be TRBD2 (7 bases). The V and J ends lost 5 bases and 6 bases respectively, with 20 bases between them. From germline, CDR1 is MNHEY and CDR2 SVGAGI. CDR3 size: 15 residues. The DNA of the CDR3 is TGTGCCAGCAGTCCCGTGGGGGGGGCGCATCGCGAGCAGTACTTC. This translates into CASSPVGGAHREQYF.

This clone was seen just once. The V and J genes are TRBV6-1 and TRBJ1-4, with 7 bases aligning to TRBD1. Germline V gene lookup returns CDR1 MNHNS and CDR2 SASEGT. The CDR3 runs to 15 residues. V shed 2 bases and J 2 bases; nucleotides not matched to a gene: 2. CDR3 sequence reads: CASSEKGATNEKLFF. CDR3 nucleotides: TGTGCCAGCAGTGAAAAGGGGGCGACTAATGAAAAACTGTTTTTT.